The TCR beta chain under discussion was sequenced for a study of OX40 agonist ivuxolimab in advanced cancers. General study results and limits: Clonal expansion by week 6 occurred in CD4+ and CD8+ blood T cells (at 0.1 to 3.0 mg/kg).

Repertoires were generated with immunoSEQ multiplex PCR, while TCRdb's copy carries only in-frame clones and drops some. The sample records approximately 90,000 clones, nearly 90% being singletons. Turning to this clone: Antigen: not known.

There are 15 residues in the CDR3. Germline V gene data show CDR1 as MNHEY and CDR2 as SVGAGI. Trimming shortened V by 6 bases and J by 0 bases, and 14 bases separated the two germline ends. V and J are TRBV6-5 and TRBJ1-1, with D possibly matching TRBD1 (6 bases). The sample consisted of CD4+ or CD8+ T cells sorted from blood, taken in a trial of the OX40 agonist ivuxolimab. The TCR comes from an adult with an advanced solid tumor such as melanoma, head and neck, liver or kidney cancer. The CDR3 sequence: CASRPRTVMNTEAFF. The DNA for the CDR3 is TGTGCCAGCAGACCCCGGACAGTAATGAACACTGAAGCTTTCTTT.